This passage covers 26 T cell receptor beta chains from one sample sequenced in a study of T-cell reconstitution after alpha-beta-depleted transplantation in children. Unique molecular identifiers tagged the TCRbeta library. MiXCR, run by TCRdb on the PCR reads, gives a single entry per CDR3 protein. The sample yields about 190,000 distinct CDR3 sequences, roughly 7.5% seen once. Source: PBMCs from the stem cell graft donor, taken from the stem cell graft. The receptors were gathered from a human donor who donated a stem cell graft to a child with Wiskott-Aldrich syndrome.

This clonotype was seen at least ten times. This chain links TRBV10-1 with TRBJ2-1, with 8 nucleotides matching TRBD2. CDR1 is WNHNN, CDR2 SYGVQD, per germline (reference sequence). The CDR3 length is 15 residues. J lost 8 bases, V lost 4 bases, and 10 bases had no gene match. DNA for the CDR3: TGCGCCAGCAGTGTACGGGGAGCGGGAGACTATGAGCAGTTCTTC. Its translation: CASSVRGAGDYEQFF.

This clonotype was recorded many times. The chain combines TRBV6-1 with TRBJ2-7; no clear D. CDR3 length: 13 amino acids. Trimming left V 4 bases short and J 6 bases short, with 13 bases between. Germline V gene data show CDR1 as MNHNS and CDR2 as SASEGT. CDR3 in DNA: TGTGCCAGCAGTGCCCAAAACCCTGGCGAGCAGTACTTC. Protein sequence: CASSAQNPGEQYF.

This clonotype was detected many times. The J gene is TRBJ1-6, the V gene TRBV20-1; 11 positions match TRBD1. This CDR3 has 13 residues. Losses at the gene ends were 3 bases for V and 11 bases for J; bases not matched to a gene: 3. The germline V gene has CDR1 DFQATT and CDR2 SNEGSKA (reference sequence). Here the CDR3 DNA reads TGCAGTGCTAGGGGACAGGGGGGAACACCCCTCCACTTT. Amino acids: CSARGQGGTPLHF.

This clonotype was counted at least ten times. V and J are TRBV29-1 and TRBJ2-1, with TRBD2 identical over 9 bases. The CDR3 covers 18 residues. V lost 0 bases to trimming and J lost 4 bases; unmatched junction nucleotides: 13. CDR1 is SQVTM, CDR2 ANQGSEA, per germline. CDR3 in DNA: TGCAGCGTTGAAGATTTTTTGCCTAGCGGGACCAGTTACAATGAGCAGTTCTTC. Its translation: CSVEDFLPSGTSYNEQFF.

Note on this clonotype: At one of its ends the junction is not consistent with the germline gene, which may arise from a read error. The rearrangement joins TRBV24-1 to TRBJ2-2; D is unclear. The CDR3 loop spans 13 amino acids. Germline V lookup: CDR1 KGHDR, CDR2 SFDVKD. The CDR3 sequence is CATSDLGTRELFF. CDR3 nucleotide sequence: TGTGCCACCAGTGATTTGGGCACCCGGGAGCTGTTTTTT.

This clonotype was recorded at least ten times. The chain has TRBV7-2 and TRBJ1-1; D not certain. The length of the CDR3 is 13 residues. Looked up from germline, CDR1 is SGHTA and CDR2 is FQGNSA. Trimming left V 5 bases short and J 11 bases short, with 18 bases between. CDR3 DNA: TGTGCCAGCAGCCCCACGCGGATTGAAGTGGCTTTCTTT. Its protein product is CASSPTRIEVAFF.

This clonotype was found many times. The chain has TRBV15 and TRBJ1-1, with 8 bases matching TRBD1. J was trimmed by 2 bases and V by 5 bases; bases with no gene match: 7. Germline lookup yields CDR1 LNHNV and CDR2 YYDKDF (reference sequence). The CDR3 sequence is 15 residues long. DNA for the CDR3: TGTGCCACCAGCTTCGGACAGGGAGTTAACACTGAAGCTTTCTTT. Protein product: CATSFGQGVNTEAFF.

This chain joins TRBV3-1 and TRBJ2-1; weak D call: TRBD2 (5 bases). The CDR3 has 17 residues. Germline CDR1 LGHDT, CDR2 YNNKEL (reference sequence). Trimming removed 11 bases at V and 9 bases at J, with 32 bases between. For the CDR3, the DNA is TGTGCCTGCTCCCAATTTGTACGTGTGGGAGTTAATCGTGAGCAGTTCTTC. Translation gives CACSQFVRVGVNREQFF.

This clonotype appeared many times. The chain combines TRBV6-2 or TRBV6-3 with TRBJ2-7, with a possible D match to TRBD2 (6 bases). V was shortened by 5 bases and J by 2 bases, with 10 bases between the two germline ends. CDR3 length: 13 residues. Germline V CDR1 and CDR2: MNHEY, SVGEGT. CDR3 sequence reads: CASSRTITYEQYF. The CDR3 DNA is TGTGCCAGCAGTCGGACTATTACCTACGAGCAGTACTTC.

Ten or more counts support this clonotype. This sequence joins TRBV27 and TRBJ1-1, with D possibly being TRBD1 (5 bases). Looked up from germline, CDR1 is MNHEY and CDR2 is SMNVEV (reference sequence). V was trimmed by 1 base and J by 1 base, leaving 10 bases between them. This CDR3 region has 15 residues. The CDR3 DNA is TGTGCCAGCAGTTTATTGGCAGGGTCGAACACTGAAGCTTTCTTT. This encodes CASSLLAGSNTEAFF.

This clonotype was found many times. The gene calls are TRBV28 and TRBJ2-3; no clear D. This CDR3 is 17 amino acids long. CDR1 and CDR2 from the germline V gene are MDHEN and SYDVKM. V lost 1 base to trimming and J lost 4 bases, with 18 bases between them. The CDR3 loop is CASSLYGAQGYSDTQYF. The DNA for the CDR3 is TGTGCCAGCAGTTTATATGGCGCTCAAGGGTATTCAGATACGCAGTATTTT.

This clonotype was recorded many times. The chain employs TRBV4-1 and TRBJ2-5; 8 bases fit TRBD1. Germline assignment: CDR1 MGHRA and CDR2 YSYEKL. The CDR3 loop spans 16 amino acids. The V gene end was trimmed by 0 bases and the J gene end by 0 bases; junction bases not matched to a gene: 3. For the CDR3, the DNA is TGCGCCAGCAGCCAAGAATGGGGACAGGACCAAGAGACCCAGTACTTC. Amino acid sequence: CASSQEWGQDQETQYF.

This clonotype was recorded at least ten times. The V gene is TRBV5-1, the J gene TRBJ2-3; 10 nucleotides match TRBD2. CDR3 size: 14 residues. The V segment lost 3 bases and the J segment 6 bases; nucleotides outside the gene matches: 4. Germline values: CDR1 SGHRS, CDR2 YFSETQ. The CDR3 DNA reads TGCGCCAGCAGCTCGGGACTAGCGTTGGATACGCAGTATTTT. This codes for CASSSGLALDTQYF.

This clonotype was recorded many times. The rearrangement uses TRBV7-9 and TRBJ1-2, with D possibly matching TRBD1 (5 bases). Germline V CDR1 and CDR2: SEHNR, FQNEAQ (reference sequence). Trimming pared 1 base from V and 6 bases from J, leaving 12 bases between. This CDR3 spans 14 amino acids. CDR3 region: CASSLVGAPDGYTF. CDR3 in DNA: TGTGCCAGCAGCTTAGTCGGGGCTCCGGATGGCTACACCTTC.

Ten or more counts support this clonotype. The J gene is TRBJ1-5, the V gene TRBV3-1, with a tentative D call TRBD1 (6 bases). The germline CDR1 and CDR2 sequences are LGHDT and YNNKEL (reference sequence). The germline V and J ends were trimmed by 2 bases and 2 bases, with 10 bases remaining between them. This CDR3 is built from 15 residues. CDR3 bases: TGTGCCAGCAGCCAATTAGCAGGGGGCAATCAGCCCCAGCATTTT. Translated: CASSQLAGGNQPQHF. The full variable domain, with the rest looked up from reference TRBV3-1 and TRBJ1-5, is DTAVSQTPKYLVTQMGNDKSIKCEQNLGHDTMYWYKQDSKKFLKIMFSYNNKELIINETVPNRFSPKSPDKAHLNLHINSLELGDSAVYFCASSQLAGGNQPQHFGDGTRLSIL.

This clonotype was recorded only once. A much larger clone lies one base from this, so it may be a read error. The V gene is TRBV24-1, the J gene TRBJ2-2; TRBD1 matches 9 bases. CDR1 and CDR2 from the germline V gene are KGHDR and SFDVKD. The CDR3 length is 15 residues. The CDR3 DNA sequence: TGTGTCACCAGAGCAAGGACAGGGGACACCGGGGAGCTGTTTTTT. It codes for CVTRARTGDTGELFF.

A few counts support this clonotype. V gene TRBV7-2 combines with J gene TRBJ2-4; possible D gene TRBD2, 5 bases. Germline CDR1 is SGHTA and CDR2 is FQGNSA. V was shortened by 5 bases and J by 4 bases, with 18 bases between the two germline ends. CDR3 length: 16 amino acids. This CDR3 is CASSPLGNPAKNIQYF. The CDR3 DNA follows: TGTGCCAGCAGCCCACTAGGGAATCCTGCTAAAAACATTCAGTACTTC. The full variable domain, in which reference TRBV7-2 and TRBJ2-4 provide the parts outside the CDR3, is GAGVSQSPSNKVTEKGKDVELRCDPISGHTALYWYRQSLGQGLEFLIYFQGNSAPDKSGLPSDRFSAERTGGSVSTLTIQRTQQEDSAVYLCASSPLGNPAKNIQYFGAGTRLSVL.

This clonotype was seen ten or more times. The chain uses TRBV29-1 and TRBJ2-3; D ambiguous. Trimming removed 3 bases at V and 0 bases at J, with 4 bases between. The CDR3 extends over 12 amino acids. Germline V lookup: CDR1 SQVTM, CDR2 ANQGSEA. The CDR3 protein is CSVDASTDTQYF. In DNA, the CDR3 is TGCAGCGTTGATGCCAGCACAGATACGCAGTATTTT.

Many counts were recorded for this clonotype. This chain links TRBV29-1 with TRBJ2-2; D remains ambiguous. V lost 1 base and J lost 4, with 7 bases in between. The CDR3 runs to 13 residues. Per germline, CDR1 SQVTM and CDR2 ANQGSEA. CDR3 coding DNA: TGCAGCGTTGAAGGTAGCCTCACCGGGGAGCTGTTTTTT. This sequence encodes CSVEGSLTGELFF.

This clonotype has ten or more counts. The rearrangement joins TRBV12-3 or TRBV12-4 to TRBJ1-6, with no clear D. The V end was cut by 2 bases, the J end by 5 bases, with 7 bases between. The CDR3 is made up of 14 amino acids. The CDR3, as DNA: TGTGCCAGCAGTTTATCCGTGGATAATTCACCCCTCCACTTT. This sequence encodes CASSLSVDNSPLHF.

Many counts were recorded for this clonotype. The rearrangement links TRBV7-6 to TRBJ2-5; D unclear. CDR3 length: 13 amino acids. The V gene lost 1 base and the J gene lost 5 bases, with 8 bases spanning the gap. The germline CDR1 and CDR2 sequences are SGHVS and FNYEAQ. CDR3 DNA sequence: TGTGCCAGCAGCTTAGGGCCCATGGAGACCCAGTACTTC. This encodes CASSLGPMETQYF. Based on the CDR3 plus reference TRBV7-6 and TRBJ2-5, the full variable domain is GAGVSQSPRYKVTKRGQDVALRCDPISGHVSLYWYRQALGQGPEFLTYFNYEAQQDKSGLPNDRFSAERPEGSISTLTIQRTEQRDSAMYRCASSLGPMETQYFGPGTRLLVL.

A few counts support this clonotype. The gene calls are TRBV7-6 and TRBJ2-3, with 8 bases lining up with TRBD1. The CDR3 totals 16 residues. From germline, CDR1 is SGHVS and CDR2 FNYEAQ. V shed 5 bases, J shed 5 bases, and the junction held 12 bases outside the gene matches. This chain's CDR3 is CASSPTGGSKVDTQYF. DNA of the CDR3: TGTGCCAGCAGCCCCACAGGGGGAAGCAAGGTAGATACGCAGTATTTT.

This clonotype came up many times. The rearrangement links TRBV5-1 to TRBJ2-4; TRBD1 aligns across 8 bases. Germline loops: CDR1 SGHRS, CDR2 YFSETQ. This CDR3 region has 13 residues. With 3 bases clipped from V and 8 bases from J, the junction kept 4 bases outside the gene matches. DNA of the CDR3: TGCGCCAGCAGCTCGGACAGGGTAGACATTCAGTACTTC. It specifies CASSSDRVDIQYF.

At least ten counts were recorded for this clonotype. The chain links TRBV12-3 or TRBV12-4 to TRBJ2-7; TRBD1 aligns across 7 bases. With V trimmed by 3 bases and J by 3 bases, 5 bases remained unmatched. The CDR3 is 14 amino acids. CDR3 coding DNA: TGTGCCAGCAGTTTCATTCAGGGGGACTACGAGCAGTACTTC. It is translated as CASSFIQGDYEQYF.

This clonotype was detected ten times or more. The chain has TRBV20-1 and TRBJ2-5; no definite D call. Germline CDR1 reads DFQATT; CDR2 reads SNEGSKA (reference sequence). V dropped 0 bases and J dropped 3 bases, with 8 bases sitting between them. This CDR3 comprises 13 residues. The CDR3 DNA reads as TGCAGTGCTAGAGAGATCCCTAAAGAGACCCAGTACTTC. Protein: CSAREIPKETQYF.

This clonotype has a handful of counts. The chain employs TRBV3-1 and TRBJ1-2; D gene ambiguous. CDR1 and CDR2 from the germline V gene are LGHDT and YNNKEL (reference sequence). The CDR3 runs 15 residues. The V end lost 0 bases, the J end lost 7 bases, and 15 bases lay between the germline ends. The CDR3 spells CASSQEGLTPAGYTF. DNA of the CDR3: TGTGCCAGCAGCCAAGAAGGGCTGACGCCGGCTGGCTACACCTTC.